This T cell receptor (beta chain) came from a study of T cell changes during pregnancy in multiple sclerosis. Measured with immunoSEQ multiplex PCR; TCRdb has only the in-frame clones, and not every one. The repertoire consists of approximately 70,000 clones, with just over 90% occurring once and the leading ten covering about 1.6%. CDR1 and CDR2 from the germline V gene are SGHTA and FQGTGA. The CDR3 covers 15 residues. V was clipped by 5 bases and J by 1 base; unmatched bases: 7. The clonotype was recovered from a female donor with multiple sclerosis, enrolled in a pregnancy study. The material was peripheral blood, obtained after pregnancy. This sequence joins TRBV7-3 and TRBJ1-2; 7 nucleotides agree with TRBD1. This CDR3 is CASSMGQPNNYGYTF. CDR3 DNA sequence: TGTGCCAGCAGCATGGGACAGCCTAATAACTATGGCTACACCTTC.